This T cell receptor (beta chain) was captured in a study of human T cells and chemical hapten exposure. Study-level findings and limits: No shift was seen in TCRs above 1 in 1000 frequency with DPC sensitization.

Described time point: pre-sensitization, week 0. Treatment reported: therapeutic diphenylcyclopropenone sensitization with weekly scalp DPC. At patch-test visits, sampling came before the patch test. There are 15 residues in the CDR3. The trim removed 6 bases at V and 1 base at J, leaving 6 bases unmatched. Germline lookup yields CDR1 MNHEY and CDR2 SVGEGT. TCRdb reanalysed the RACE reads using MiXCR and keeps one entry per CDR3 protein. The sample contains roughly 90,000 distinct CDR3 sequences, 8% to 10% of which appear only once. This clonotype has only a few counts. Its target is not known. This TCR derives from a woman aged 40 to 50 with alopecia areata. Some clones in this sample may be carry-over from other donors' samples. The sequences come from whole blood, collected in connection with sensitization to the hapten diphenylcyclopropenone (DPC). The chain employs TRBV6-2 or TRBV6-3 and TRBJ2-3; TRBD2 aligns across 8 bases. The CDR3 spells CASRPAGAGTDTQYF. CDR3 bases: TGTGCCAGCAGGCCAGCGGGGGCGGGCACAGATACGCAGTATTTT.